The subject of this entry is one T cell receptor (beta chain). This record comes from a study of blood T cell repertoires in COVID-19. This CDR3 is 12 amino acids long. The germline V gene has CDR1 MDHEN and CDR2 SYDVKM. Trimming removed 11 bases from V and 7 bases from J, with 17 bases in between. Measured with immunoSEQ multiplex PCR; TCRdb has only the in-frame clones, and not every one. The data contain a few hundred thousand clones, approximately 91% of them singletons. Cohort allocation depended upon clinical history that participants reported. The chain carries TRBV28 and TRBJ1-1, with a possible D match to TRBD1 (5 bases). Sequenced: PBMCs or T cells enriched from blood (not recorded which). The receptor comes from a woman aged 25 to 39 who had been exposed to COVID-19. As DNA, the CDR3 is TGTGCCGCGGCGGGGGGACTGGGTGAAGCTTTCTTT. This codes for CAAAGGLGEAFF.